The 11 T cell receptor beta chains given below trace back to one sample, sequenced in a study of T cell repertoires in cytomegalovirus infection. MiXCR was run by TCRdb on the reads, yielding one entry per CDR3 protein. The sample yields around 300,000 distinct CDR3 sequences, 20% to 25% seen once. The antigens these receptors bind are not known. Sequencing used cultured PBMCs, obtained from culture after CMV antigen stimulation. These receptors all come from a human donor in good health (CMV status not recorded). Some clones in this sample may be carry-over from other donors' samples.

This clonotype was observed a handful of times. The chain combines TRBV29-1 with TRBJ2-7, with D perhaps matching TRBD1 (6 bases). The V gene lost 5 bases and the J gene lost 3 bases, with 11 bases spanning the gap. Germline assignment: CDR1 SQVTM and CDR2 ANQGSEA. The CDR3 contains 12 residues. CDR3 protein: CSVRDNNYEQYF. The CDR3 DNA sequence: TGCAGCGTTAGGGACAATAACTACGAGCAGTACTTC.

This chain uses TRBV11-2 with TRBJ1-2; tentatively, D is TRBD1 (5 bases). This CDR3 has 14 amino acids. In germline, CDR1 is SGHAT, CDR2 FQNNGV. The V end was cut by 5 bases, the J end by 9 bases, with 19 bases between. The CDR3 sequence: CASSQGRASSSYTF. The DNA for the CDR3 is TGTGCCAGCAGCCAGGGACGGGCATCTAGTAGCTACACCTTC.

This clonotype has just a few counts. The chain links TRBV7-6 to TRBJ2-2; D possibly uses TRBD1 or TRBD2 (6 bases each). The CDR3 covers 17 residues. Germline loops: CDR1 SGHVS, CDR2 FNYEAQ. Between the trimmed V and J ends, which lost 2 bases and 2 bases, there was a span of 15 bases. This chain's CDR3 is CASSLWEEGGNTGELFF. CDR3 coding DNA: TGTGCCAGCAGCTTATGGGAGGAGGGGGGAAACACCGGGGAGCTGTTTTTT.

The chain has TRBV7-3 and TRBJ2-1; D is undetermined. CDR1 and CDR2 from the germline V gene are SGHTA and FQGTGA. The CDR3 sequence is 15 residues long. The V gene lost 1 base and the J gene lost 0 bases, with 7 bases spanning the gap. The CDR3 sequence: CASSLMLASYNEQFF. As DNA, the CDR3 is TGTGCCAGCAGCTTAATGTTGGCCTCCTACAATGAGCAGTTCTTC.

The gene calls are TRBV29-1 and TRBJ2-1; D is unclear. Trimming shortened V by 7 bases and J by 2 bases, and 21 bases separated the two germline ends. Per the germline V gene, CDR1 is SQVTM and CDR2 is ANQGSEA. This CDR3 spans 16 amino acids. CDR3 in amino acids: CSGAQVFEVTYNEQFF. The CDR3, as DNA: TGCAGCGGAGCTCAGGTCTTCGAGGTTACCTACAATGAGCAGTTCTTC.

The chain carries TRBV6-6 and TRBJ1-2; 9 bases are shared with TRBD1. V lost 5 bases, J lost 2 bases, and 3 bases stayed unmatched. This CDR3 is 14 amino acids long. From germline, CDR1 is MNHNY and CDR2 SVGAGI (reference sequence). As DNA, the CDR3 is TGTGCCAGCAGTCCAACAGGGGGCAACTATGGCTACACCTTC. Translated, it gives CASSPTGGNYGYTF.

This clonotype was counted between two and nine times. The rearrangement links TRBV7-8 to TRBJ1-1; no firm D call. The germline V and J ends were trimmed by 2 bases and 1 base, with 8 bases remaining between them. The length of the CDR3 is 14 residues. CDR1 SGHVS and CDR2 FQNEAQ come from the germline V gene. CDR3 amino acids: CASSLLVWNTEAFF. The CDR3 bases are TGTGCCAGCAGCTTATTGGTTTGGAACACTGAAGCTTTCTTT.

This clonotype has a handful of counts. DNA for the CDR3: TGTGCCAGCAGTGCACTACAGGGCGTCGGGGAGCTGTTTTTT. Amino acids: CASSALQGVGELFF. This sequence joins TRBV12-3 or TRBV12-4 and TRBJ2-2, with D maybe TRBD1 (6 bases). The V end was cut by 5 bases, the J end by 7 bases, with 14 bases between. This CDR3 has 14 amino acids.

This clonotype has a count of ten or more. The V gene is TRBV7-2, the J gene TRBJ1-2, with D unclear. CDR3 length: 15 residues. Germline CDR1 and CDR2: SGHTA and FQGNSA. V shed 2 bases and J shed 2 bases, with 12 bases lying between them. The CDR3 DNA reads TGTGCCAGCAGCTTAAACGGTCAGGTCAACTATGGCTACACCTTC. Residues: CASSLNGQVNYGYTF.

The chain joins TRBV19 to TRBJ1-1; D gene uncertain. From germline, CDR1 is LNHDA and CDR2 SQIVND (reference sequence). The germline V and J ends were trimmed by 7 bases and 2 bases, with 5 bases remaining between them. This CDR3 is 11 amino acids long. The DNA for the CDR3 is TGTGCCAGTACAGCCAACACTGAAGCTTTCTTT. Its translation is CASTANTEAFF.

V gene TRBV4-1 combines with J gene TRBJ1-2, with 8 bases that match TRBD1. V lost 3 bases to trimming and J lost 3 bases; unmatched junction nucleotides: 9. Germline V gives CDR1 MGHRA, CDR2 YSYEKL. The CDR3 extends over 16 amino acids. CDR3 sequence: CASSQRPDRGDYGYTF. CDR3 bases: TGCGCCAGCAGCCAGAGACCAGACAGGGGCGACTATGGCTACACCTTC.